Listed here are 18 T cell receptor beta chains from one sample, sequenced in a study of T cell responses to AZD1222 COVID-19 vaccine. The table came from immunoSEQ multiplex PCR; TCRdb's copy has only in-frame clones and leaves some out. Seen here are 150,000 to 200,000 clones, approximately 94% observed once, and the top ten hold approximately 4.8%. The sample here was peripheral blood, taken 28 days after the second AZD1222 dose. The receptors originated from an adult who received the AZD1222 COVID-19 vaccine.

V and J are TRBV5-1 and TRBJ1-5; maybe TRBD1 (6 bases). The CDR3 extends over 16 amino acids. CDR1 and CDR2 from the germline V gene are SGHRS and YFSETQ. With 0 bases removed from V and 6 bases from J, the gap between germline ends came to 16 bases. The CDR3 is CASSLGGQGSSQPQHF. DNA for the CDR3: TGCGCCAGCAGCTTGGGCGGGCAGGGGAGCTCTCAGCCCCAGCATTTT.

V usage is TRBV3-1 (or the pseudogene TRBV3-2) and J usage is TRBJ1-6, with D maybe TRBD1 (5 bases). Germline CDR1 LGHDT, CDR2 YNNKEL (reference sequence). V shed 11 bases and J shed 5 bases, with 13 bases lying between them. This CDR3 contains 13 residues. Written as DNA, the CDR3 is TGTGCCGCGGCGGGGCAGGATAATTCACCCCTCCACTTT. This codes for CAAAGQDNSPLHF.

The chain carries TRBV5-1 and TRBJ2-2; the D is unclear. This CDR3 has 14 amino acids. V lost 3 bases and J lost 2, with 8 bases in between. Germline lookup yields CDR1 SGHRS and CDR2 YFSETQ. In DNA form, the CDR3 reads TGCGCCAGCAGCTCGGCAGACAACACCGGGGAGCTGTTTTTT. Its protein is CASSSADNTGELFF. Combining the CDR3 with reference TRBV5-1 and TRBJ2-2 gives the whole variable domain KAGVTQTPRYLIKTRGQQVTLSCSPISGHRSVSWYQQTPGQGLQFLFEYFSETQRNKGNFPGRFSGRQFSNSRSEMNVSTLELGDSALYLCASSSADNTGELFFGEGSRLTVL.

This clone was picked up a small number of times. Other DNA sequences in this specimen translate into the identical CDR3. The chain uses TRBV7-9 and TRBJ1-2, with D possibly matching TRBD1 (6 bases). The CDR3 runs 13 residues. Germline CDR1 and CDR2: SEHNR and FQNEAQ (reference sequence). V lost 5 bases and J lost 4, with 11 bases in between. CDR3 residues: CASSLDRSYGYTF. In DNA, the CDR3 is TGTGCCAGCAGCCTTGACAGGTCCTATGGCTACACCTTC.

The chain recombines TRBV7-9 with TRBJ2-3, with 8 bases fitting TRBD2. Germline lookup yields CDR1 SEHNR and CDR2 FQNEAQ (reference sequence). The CDR3 runs 13 residues. V lost 6 bases, J lost 8 bases, and 7 bases stayed unmatched. The CDR3 DNA reads as TGTGCCAGCAGTTCCTTAGCGGGGCGTACGCAGTATTTT. Its translation: CASSSLAGRTQYF.

The chain is built from TRBV6-5 and TRBJ1-1; the match to TRBD1 covers 8 bases. CDR3 length equals 14 residues. Trimming removed 8 bases from V and 4 bases from J; junction bases left unmatched: 9. Germline CDR1 and CDR2: MNHEY and SVGAGI. The CDR3 protein is CASVMTGAFTEAFF. In nucleotides, the CDR3 is TGTGCCAGCGTAATGACAGGGGCCTTCACTGAAGCTTTCTTT.

The gene calls are TRBV6-5 and TRBJ1-2, with D maybe TRBD1 (6 bases). Germline CDR1 reads MNHEY; CDR2 reads SVGAGI. Trimming removed 7 bases from V and 4 bases from J, with 16 bases in between. The CDR3 runs 14 residues. CDR3 bases: TGTGCCAGCACCACGGGGGCAGCACCCTATGGCTACACCTTC. Protein product: CASTTGAAPYGYTF.

This clone came up a few times. V is TRBV19 and J is TRBJ1-2; D gene uncertain. Trimming took off 3 bases at V and 4 bases at J, with 9 bases between the two ends. Germline CDR1 is LNHDA and CDR2 is SQIVND (reference sequence). The CDR3 spans 13 residues. CDR3 loop: CASSIGLSYGYTF. Here the CDR3 DNA reads TGTGCCAGTAGTATTGGACTGAGCTATGGCTACACCTTC. The full variable domain, its missing parts supplied by reference TRBV19 and TRBJ1-2, is DGGITQSPKYLFRKEGQNVTLSCEQNLNHDAMYWYRQDPGQGLRLIYYSQIVNDFQKGDIAEGYSVSREKKESFPLTVTSAQKNPTAFYLCASSIGLSYGYTFGSGTRLTVV.

The chain links TRBV6-1 to TRBJ1-1; maybe TRBD1 (5 bases). Germline V lookup: CDR1 MNHNS, CDR2 SASEGT. Trimming removed 1 base from V and 7 bases from J, with 13 bases in between. The CDR3 totals 14 residues. The CDR3 DNA reads TGTGCCAGCAGTGAAGTAGGGGTCAGGCATGAAGCTTTCTTT. This encodes CASSEVGVRHEAFF.

V and J are TRBV23-1 and TRBJ2-7; TRBD2 agrees at 12 bases. TRBV23-1 is identified as an open reading frame with a role that is uncertain. The CDR3 spans 13 residues. The J segment lost 6 bases and the V segment lost 5 bases, leaving 2 bases of the junction unmatched. The CDR3 spells CASSLTSGSEQYF. DNA for the CDR3: TGCGCCAGCAGTTTGACTAGCGGGAGCGAGCAGTACTTC.

The chain combines TRBV2 with TRBJ2-1, with 9 bases aligning to TRBD2. The CDR3 loop spans 16 amino acids. Germline CDR1 is SNHLY and CDR2 is FYNNEI. Unmatched junction bases numbered 6, after V lost 6 bases and J lost 0 bases. The CDR3, as DNA: TGTGCCAGCAGGGGACTAGCAGAACGCTCCTACAATGAGCAGTTCTTC. Amino acid sequence: CASRGLAERSYNEQFF.

This sequence joins TRBV5-1 and TRBJ2-3; D is undetermined. The CDR3 is made up of 14 amino acids. Trimming took off 8 bases at V and 2 bases at J, with 15 bases between the two ends. Per the germline V gene, CDR1 is SGHRS and CDR2 is YFSETQ. In DNA, the CDR3 is TGCGCCAGTCAACTCCACCCAGTCACAGATACGCAGTATTTT. Translating gives CASQLHPVTDTQYF.

The rearrangement links TRBV15 to TRBJ2-7, with D possibly being TRBD1 (6 bases). The V gene's germline CDR1 is LNHNV and CDR2 YYDKDF (reference sequence). This CDR3 is built from 13 residues. Between the trimmed V and J ends, which lost 8 bases and 0 bases, there was a span of 11 bases. The CDR3 is CATSGALSYEQYF. The CDR3 region has the DNA TGTGCCACCTCAGGGGCCCTCTCCTACGAGCAGTACTTC.

The chain couples TRBV5-1 to TRBJ1-1, with TRBD1 matching 8 bases. The V and J ends lost 4 bases and 5 bases, in that order; junction bases with no gene match: 7. CDR3 length: 14 residues. Germline V lookup: CDR1 SGHRS, CDR2 YFSETQ. This CDR3 is CASSPWTGMTEAFF. The CDR3 nucleotides read TGCGCCAGCAGCCCATGGACAGGGATGACTGAAGCTTTCTTT.

This CDR3 reads CATSDPTGPYNEQFF. CDR3 sequence (DNA): TGTGCCACCAGTGACCCCACAGGTCCCTACAATGAGCAGTTCTTC. The chain recombines TRBV24-1 with TRBJ2-1; possibly TRBD1 for D (5 bases). Trimming took off 4 bases at V and 2 bases at J, with 11 bases between the two ends. The germline gives CDR1 KGHDR, CDR2 SFDVKD. This CDR3 has 15 amino acids.

Written as DNA, the CDR3 is TGCGCCAGCAGCTTTACAATTGGACAGGGAGGGAACACTGAAGCTTTCTTT. This sequence encodes CASSFTIGQGGNTEAFF. The chain joins TRBV5-1 to TRBJ1-1; 8 bases map to TRBD1. Germline CDR1 and CDR2: SGHRS and YFSETQ. With 2 bases clipped from V and 1 base from J, the junction kept 10 bases outside the gene matches. The CDR3 has 17 residues.

The gene calls are TRBV4-1 and TRBJ1-1; 8 nucleotides line up with TRBD1. Looked up from germline, CDR1 is MGHRA and CDR2 is YSYEKL. Trimming removed 4 bases from V and 1 base from J; junction bases left unmatched: 5. This CDR3 is built from 15 residues. The CDR3 DNA sequence: TGCGCCAGCAGCCTTGCCGGGACAGGGAACACTGAAGCTTTCTTT. It is translated as CASSLAGTGNTEAFF.

The chain has TRBV18 and TRBJ2-7; perhaps TRBD1 as D (7 bases). V dropped 3 bases and J dropped 0 bases, with 18 bases sitting between them. This CDR3 has 17 residues. The germline V gene has CDR1 KGHSH and CDR2 LQKENI. CDR3: CASSPFNGQDYSYEQYF. The CDR3 coding sequence is TGTGCCAGCTCACCGTTTAACGGACAGGACTACTCCTACGAGCAGTACTTC.